These T cell receptor beta chains were read from a single sample in a study of T cell repertoires in ileal Crohn's disease. The assay was immunoSEQ multiplex PCR, and TCRdb's table has in-frame clones only and misses some. The sample records some 10,000 clones, more than 65% being singletons. The sample taken for sequencing was ileal tissue. The receptors stem from an adult with Crohn's disease. Both conserved end residues are trimmed from each CDR3. A row's size may be missing; if present it is once, few, many or a size class.

v_call: TRBV6-1; j_call: TRBJ1-6; clone_size: -; cdr3_aa: ASEGWARASPLH
v_call: TRBV18; j_call: TRBJ2-7; clone_size: -; cdr3_aa: ASSAQLIDSGEQY
v_call: TRBV27; j_call: TRBJ1-2; clone_size: -; cdr3_aa: ASSPGGYGYT
v_call: TRBV5-1; j_call: TRBJ1-1; clone_size: once; cdr3_aa: ASRPGRQTEAF
v_call: TRBV5-4; j_call: TRBJ1-6; clone_size: -; cdr3_aa: ASSLDREMVGSPLH
v_call: TRBV7-8; j_call: TRBJ1-5; clone_size: -; cdr3_aa: ASSLDTQGWNSNQPQH
v_call: TRBV10-3; j_call: TRBJ2-1; clone_size: -; cdr3_aa: AISESKMSGLGNEQF
v_call: TRBV2; j_call: TRBJ1-5; clone_size: once; cdr3_aa: ASSTDRDQPQH
v_call: TRBV19; j_call: TRBJ2-1; clone_size: -; cdr3_aa: ASSILGTTGYEQF
v_call: TRBV7-6; j_call: TRBJ1-3; clone_size: -; cdr3_aa: ASSLGGARTGNTIY
v_call: TRBV7-2; j_call: TRBJ2-2; clone_size: -; cdr3_aa: ASSSSPSADTGELF
v_call: TRBV11-2; j_call: TRBJ1-1; clone_size: -; cdr3_aa: ASSFIQIKNTEAF
v_call: TRBV10-2; j_call: TRBJ1-3; clone_size: -; cdr3_aa: ASTGMKASSGNTIY
v_call: TRBV5-1; j_call: TRBJ1-2; clone_size: -; cdr3_aa: ASSLGGLTSGGYT
v_call: TRBV6-1; j_call: TRBJ2-1; clone_size: -; cdr3_aa: ASSPRDEQF
v_call: TRBV6-5; j_call: TRBJ1-2; clone_size: -; cdr3_aa: ASSYGSSGGVWGYT
v_call: TRBV7-9; j_call: TRBJ1-1; clone_size: -; cdr3_aa: ASSRQGAVGTEAF
v_call: TRBV2; j_call: TRBJ1-3; clone_size: -; cdr3_aa: ASGPGGAYSGNTIY
v_call: TRBV7-9; j_call: TRBJ1-4; clone_size: once; cdr3_aa: ASSSLTGAREKLF
v_call: TRBV2; j_call: TRBJ1-1; clone_size: -; cdr3_aa: ASSAQGANTEAF
v_call: TRBV6-1; j_call: TRBJ1-4; clone_size: -; cdr3_aa: ASNPGARNEKLF
v_call: TRBV30; j_call: TRBJ2-4; clone_size: once; cdr3_aa: AWSVGSAKNIQY
v_call: TRBV15; j_call: TRBJ1-5; clone_size: -; cdr3_aa: ATSRDWSAVYQPQH
v_call: TRBV7-9; j_call: TRBJ1-6; clone_size: -; cdr3_aa: ASSLADPWGDNSPLH
v_call: TRBV4-1; j_call: TRBJ1-1; clone_size: -; cdr3_aa: ASSQAPRVGGTEAF
v_call: TRBV7-2; j_call: TRBJ1-1; clone_size: -; cdr3_aa: ASSPWGDLRNTEAF
v_call: TRBV4-1; j_call: TRBJ1-1; clone_size: -; cdr3_aa: ASSQRDRTEAF
v_call: TRBV9; j_call: TRBJ1-4; clone_size: once; cdr3_aa: ASSHRDWNEKLF
v_call: TRBV30; j_call: TRBJ2-6; clone_size: few; cdr3_aa: ALQPGQGMSGANVLT
v_call: TRBV2; j_call: TRBJ1-1; clone_size: -; cdr3_aa: ASSELTPIKTGEAF
v_call: TRBV19; j_call: TRBJ1-3; clone_size: -; cdr3_aa: ASSDGRRSGNTIY
v_call: TRBV25-1; j_call: TRBJ2-1; clone_size: -; cdr3_aa: ASWDSSNEQF
v_call: TRBV18; j_call: TRBJ1-2; clone_size: once; cdr3_aa: ASSLTTGLNNYGYT
v_call: TRBV6-6; j_call: TRBJ1-2; clone_size: -; cdr3_aa: ASLRRQGDYGYT
v_call: TRBV5-5; j_call: TRBJ1-1; clone_size: -; cdr3_aa: ASSLDRLSEAF
v_call: TRBV21-1; j_call: TRBJ2-7; clone_size: -; cdr3_aa: ASSKARYEQY
v_call: TRBV18; j_call: TRBJ1-5; clone_size: few; cdr3_aa: ASSLGGRGQPQH
v_call: TRBV4-1; j_call: TRBJ1-4; clone_size: -; cdr3_aa: ASSQVLGNEKLF
v_call: TRBV5-1; j_call: TRBJ1-2; clone_size: -; cdr3_aa: ASSLTGNFDGYT
v_call: TRBV6-5; j_call: TRBJ2-7; clone_size: -; cdr3_aa: ASSSGTGPYEQY
v_call: TRBV7-6; j_call: TRBJ2-1; clone_size: once; cdr3_aa: ASSPGTSGGNNEQF
v_call: TRBV11-2; j_call: TRBJ2-1; clone_size: -; cdr3_aa: ASSQGQTSYNEQF
v_call: TRBV10-1; j_call: TRBJ2-3; clone_size: -; cdr3_aa: ASMRAVGQGSTDTQY